This T cell receptor beta chain was observed in a study of T cell responses to AZD1222 COVID-19 vaccine. Germline assignment: CDR1 SGHAT and CDR2 FQNNGV. V gave up 1 base and J gave up 3 bases, with 18 bases separating them. The CDR3 has 17 residues. Only in-frame clones appear in the TCRdb table, and some are missing; sequencing was by immunoSEQ multiplex PCR. The table includes approximately 270,000 clones, almost 95% detected once. The sequenced sample was peripheral blood, obtained 28 days after the second AZD1222 dose. The chain employs TRBV11-2 and TRBJ1-2, with a tentative D call TRBD1 (5 bases). The origin of this receptor is an adult who received the AZD1222 COVID-19 vaccine. CDR3 residues: CASSLASGRVGDYGYTF. The DNA of the CDR3 is TGTGCCAGCAGCTTAGCCTCGGGCAGGGTCGGAGACTATGGCTACACCTTC.